These 16 T cell receptor beta chains came from one sample sequenced in a study of PD-1 blockade in classical Hodgkin lymphoma. Sequencing used immunoSEQ multiplex PCR; TCRdb keeps in-frame clones, though not all of them. The sample lists some 10,000 clones, about 85% seen once, with 30% to 45% in the top ten. Indicated time point: cycle 4 day 1 (C4D1), after less than seven weeks of nivolumab. Each and every patient relapsed after autologous stem cell transplantation, and patients got differing brentuximab vedotin exposure. Magnetic negative selection was used to purify CD8+ T cells from thawed PBMCs. The material was CD8+ T cells from blood, obtained before the fourth cycle of nivolumab. These receptors all come from a human donor with classical Hodgkin lymphoma. The donor label of this sample is uncertain.

As regards this clone: Other DNA sequences in the same sample also yield this CDR3. The V and J genes are TRBV7-9 and TRBJ2-7; D is unclear. CDR1 is SEHNR, CDR2 FQNEAQ, per germline (reference sequence). V lost 5 bases, J lost 0 bases, and 8 bases lay in between. The CDR3 spans 13 residues. The CDR3, as DNA: TGTGCCAGCAGCCCCCCAGGCTCCTACGAGCAGTACTTC. Its protein is CASSPPGSYEQYF.

The CDR3 nucleotides are TGTGCCAGCAGCGCACTAGCGGCCCACTCCTACGAGCAGTACTTC. Its translation: CASSALAAHSYEQYF. The V call is TRBV7-9, the J call TRBJ2-7; 8 nucleotides agree with TRBD2. V dropped 5 bases and J dropped 0; count of bases not matched to a gene: 6. Germline V CDR1 and CDR2: SEHNR, FQNEAQ (reference sequence). The CDR3 loop spans 15 amino acids. The full variable domain, completed using reference TRBV7-9 and TRBJ2-7, is DTGVSQNPRHKITKRGQNVTFRCDPISEHNRLYWYRQTLGQGPEFLTYFQNEAQLEKSRLLSDRFSAERPKGSFSTLEIQRTEQGDSAMYLCASSALAAHSYEQYFGPGTRLTVT.

The rearrangement links TRBV5-1 to TRBJ1-3, with a tentative D call TRBD1 (6 bases). This CDR3 contains 13 residues. Germline loops: CDR1 SGHRS, CDR2 YFSETQ. The CDR3: CAGRGLSGNTIYF. CDR3 DNA: TGCGCGGGACGGGGGCTCTCTGGAAACACCATATATTTT.

This sequence joins TRBV19 and TRBJ1-3, with D possibly being TRBD1 (5 bases). Trimming cost V 5 bases and J 0 bases, with 11 bases left between them. The germline V gene encodes CDR1 LNHDA and CDR2 SQIVND (reference sequence). The CDR3 runs to 15 residues. The CDR3 bases are TGTGCCAGTAGTGTCGGGACCATCTCTGGAAACACCATATATTTT. This sequence encodes CASSVGTISGNTIYF.

The rearrangement uses TRBV19 and TRBJ1-1, with 9 bases fitting TRBD1. This CDR3 has 14 amino acids. Trimming cost V 5 bases and J 1 base; bases outside gene matches: 2. Germline V gene sequence: CDR1 LNHDA, CDR2 SQIVND (reference sequence). The CDR3 region is CASSWGQGNTEAFF. The CDR3 DNA follows: TGTGCCAGTAGTTGGGGACAGGGGAACACTGAAGCTTTCTTT.

The rearrangement uses TRBV6-4 and TRBJ2-2, with no clear D. Trimming shortened V by 4 bases and J by 6 bases, and 12 bases separated the two germline ends. Germline CDR1 and CDR2: MRHNA and SNTAGT. The CDR3 extends over 14 amino acids. CDR3 bases: TGTGCCAGCAGTGCGCGACCTCTCCCCGGGGAGCTGTTTTTT. Residues: CASSARPLPGELFF.

This clone was counted a few times. The chain combines TRBV15 with TRBJ1-5; D uncertain. Germline lookup yields CDR1 LNHNV and CDR2 YYDKDF (reference sequence). The CDR3 loop spans 14 amino acids. Trimming left V 4 bases short and J 11 bases short, with 18 bases between. The CDR3 DNA follows: TGTGCCACCAGCAAGGCCGCAGGTGGGGTTTCCCAGCATTTT. Its translation is CATSKAAGGVSQHF.

A single count supports this clone. The chain recombines TRBV19 with TRBJ2-5; a weak D match, TRBD2 (6 bases). The V gene's germline CDR1 is LNHDA and CDR2 SQIVND (reference sequence). The CDR3 consists of 13 residues. The ends were cut back, 9 bases at V and 1 base at J, with 12 bases in the middle. CDR3 coding DNA: TGTGCCAGCCTAGCGCGGGGCCAAGAGACCCAGTACTTC. Its translation: CASLARGQETQYF.

CDR3 bases: TGTGCCTGGAGTGTACCCCTCAGACCTAGCTCTGGAAACACCATATATTTT. Its protein is CAWSVPLRPSSGNTIYF. The chain joins TRBV30 to TRBJ1-3; no reliable D call. This CDR3 has 17 residues. Trimming cost V 0 bases and J 0 bases, with 15 bases left between them. CDR1 and CDR2 (germline): GTSNPN, SVGIG (reference sequence).

This clone was detected a few times. The chain recombines TRBV5-5 with TRBJ1-5, with D unresolved. The length of the CDR3 is 15 residues. Trimming pared 0 bases from V and 0 bases from J, leaving 7 bases between. Germline V gene sequence: CDR1 SGHKS, CDR2 YYEKEE (reference sequence). DNA for the CDR3: TGTGCCAGCAGCTTGGTTGGGTATAGCAATCAGCCCCAGCATTTT. It is translated as CASSLVGYSNQPQHF.

This clone showed up just once. A junction boundary mismatches the germline segment, possibly from a read error. The chain recombines TRBV27 with TRBJ2-7; TRBD2 matches at 9 bases. The CDR3 sequence is 14 residues long. Germline V lookup: CDR1 MNHEY, CDR2 SMNVEV (reference sequence). This CDR3 is CASSYAGGPPEQYF. For the CDR3, the DNA is TGCGCCAGCAGTTATGCGGGAGGGCCCCCTGAGCAGTACTTC.

Points on this clone: The identical CDR3 is also encoded by other nucleotide sequences in the sample. This chain links TRBV30 with TRBJ2-6, with D uncertain. The CDR3 loop spans 14 amino acids. V was shortened by 1 base and J by 2 bases, with 6 bases between the two germline ends. CDR1 and CDR2 (germline): GTSNPN, SVGIG (reference sequence). The CDR3 reads CAWSGGAGANVLTF. The CDR3 coding sequence is TGTGCCTGGAGTGGAGGAGCTGGGGCCAACGTCCTGACTTTC.

This chain joins TRBV19 and TRBJ1-4; D gene ambiguous. Trimming removed 0 bases at V and 0 bases at J, with 17 bases between. CDR3 length equals 19 residues. Germline V lookup: CDR1 LNHDA, CDR2 SQIVND (reference sequence). CDR3 bases: TGTGCCAGTAGTATAGAGGCTGTCAGACATGCTCCAACTAATGAAAAACTGTTTTTT. Translating it yields CASSIEAVRHAPTNEKLFF. Looking up the rest from reference TRBV19 and TRBJ1-4 gives the full variable domain: DGGITQSPKYLFRKEGQNVTLSCEQNLNHDAMYWYRQDPGQGLRLIYYSQIVNDFQKGDIAEGYSVSREKKESFPLTVTSAQKNPTAFYLCASSIEAVRHAPTNEKLFFGSGTQLSVL.

This clone has more than one count but fewer than ten. V usage is TRBV7-9 and J usage is TRBJ2-5; D might be TRBD1 (6 bases). The V end was cut by 4 bases, the J end by 1 base, with 10 bases between. The CDR3 extends over 14 amino acids. In germline, CDR1 is SEHNR, CDR2 FQNEAQ (reference sequence). CDR3 amino acids: CASSSWGPQETQYF. CDR3 coding DNA: TGTGCCAGCAGCTCCTGGGGGCCCCAAGAGACCCAGTACTTC.

The chain uses TRBV5-6 and TRBJ2-7; TRBD1 is a possible D gene (5 bases). CDR3 length: 11 amino acids. In germline, CDR1 is SGHDT, CDR2 YYEEEE. V lost 4 bases and J 5 bases, leaving 7 bases between the germline ends. Here the CDR3 reads CASSEQDEQYF. The DNA of the CDR3 is TGTGCCAGCAGCGAACAGGACGAGCAGTACTTC.

The J gene is TRBJ2-6, the V gene TRBV28; tentative D call: TRBD2 (6 bases). The CDR3 totals 16 residues. The V gene lost 10 bases and the J gene lost 3 bases, with 19 bases spanning the gap. CDR1 and CDR2 from the germline V gene are MDHEN and SYDVKM. The CDR3 DNA reads as TGTGCCACCGGGGGTGGGTTTGAAGGTGGGGCCAACGTCCTGACTTTC. Translated: CATGGGFEGGANVLTF.